The T cell receptor (beta chain) described here comes from a study of blood T cell repertoires in COVID-19. This CDR3 has 14 residues. V was trimmed by 2 bases and J by 3 bases, leaving 11 bases between them. CDR1 and CDR2 (germline): GTSNPN, SVGIG (reference sequence). Patients of the Seattle cohort, enrolled during active infection, were followed longitudinally. Only in-frame clones appear in the TCRdb table, and some are missing; sequencing was by immunoSEQ multiplex PCR. The sample has some 240,000 clones, approximately 85% seen once. This clonotype originated in a woman aged 65 to 85 with COVID-19, enrolled during active disease. Sequencing input: peripheral blood. The rearrangement uses TRBV30 and TRBJ1-5; weak D call: TRBD1 (5 bases). DNA of the CDR3: TGTGCCTGGAGTACTCAGGGTAACAATCAGCCCCAGCATTTT. Translated: CAWSTQGNNQPQHF.